The TCR beta chain described here comes from a study of regulatory T cells in long-lasting Graves disease. Time point specified: newly diagnosed GD, antithyroid drugs for less than 3 months. Preparation of the TCR library used RNA extracted from PBMCs. The diagnosis of Graves' disease used American Thyroid Association guidelines. This clonotype was detected many times. For TCR beta, libraries came from iRepertoire HTBI primers and Arm-PCR of CDR3 regions. One entry per CDR3 protein, called by TCRdb with MiXCR from the multiplex PCR reads. Among 560,000 or so distinct CDR3 sequences, roughly a sixth were seen once, and the ten largest hold approximately 12%. The CDR3 contains 15 residues. With V trimmed by 8 bases and J by 7 bases, 15 bases remained unmatched. Germline lookup yields CDR1 GTSNPN and CDR2 SVGIG (reference sequence). A further study also used this sample, focusing on T cells in Graves' hyperthyroidism and ophthalmopathy. As reported in that work: Clonotypes that were expanded in thyroid above 0.001 mostly appeared in blood too. The model anticipated ophthalmopathy a median about six months pre-onset.

Sequencing used peripheral blood mononuclear cells (PBMCs), obtained at new diagnosis, from a patient treated with antithyroid drugs. The clonotype comes from a man aged 18 to 29 with Graves disease. This chain uses TRBV30 with TRBJ2-1; TRBD1 aligns across 9 bases. The CDR3 here is CAHNPPGQGKNEQFF. The DNA for the CDR3 is TGTGCCCACAACCCGCCGGGACAGGGTAAGAATGAGCAGTTCTTC.